This T cell receptor beta chain was sequenced in a study of blood T cells in healthy people across ages (dated by TCRdb to about 2015). Context from the whole study: Template switching captured roughly one uniquely barcoded TCR beta cDNA molecule per two T cells in model experiments. Donors of different ages were randomly distributed across sequencing lanes to avoid experimental bias. Donors were grouped into four age groups: young (average about 15 years), middle-aged (less than 40), aged (around 60) and long-lived (around 80). For two donors (one aged 18 to 29 and one aged 80 or older), the study analyzed two additional independent replicas of 1 million unique cDNA reads from the same blood draw. The study measured age-related changes in TCR beta repertoire diversity using deep sequencing normalized with unique cDNA molecular identifiers.

The donors were 40 or so Caucasian individuals from Russia, aged 6 to 90 years, who were systemically healthy. Each donor gave ten milliliters of peripheral blood, collected into EDTA-treated Vacutainer tubes. PBMCs were isolated by Ficoll-Paque density-gradient centrifugation, with at least 6.5 million obtained per sample. Total RNA, at least 6 micrograms per sample, was extracted from PBMCs with Trizol reagent. For every donor, an aliquot of PBMCs went through flow cytometry to measure the percentages of naive CD45RAhigh/CD27high T cells. The receptor library was made with 5' RACE. A second PCR of 7 to 11 cycles was performed with a sample-barcoded 5' primer and a J-beta primer mix. A template-switch 5' adaptor carrying 12 random nucleotides introduced a unique molecular identifier onto each TCR beta cDNA molecule. At least 2.5 million CDR3-containing paired-end reads were obtained from each sample. First-strand cDNA was synthesized from all RNA with the Mint cDNA synthesis kit, primed by a TRBC-specific oligonucleotide. After uracil-DNA glycosylase treatment, a first 18-cycle PCR used universal primers M1SS and BC2_uni_R on all cDNA. On the authors' methods: For normalization, 1 million high-quality reads were randomly selected from each sample, with every read carrying a distinct molecular identifier. Instead of being binned into consensus sequences, reads with shared molecular identifiers were discarded. MiTCR, set to a Q25 quality threshold and the strictest error-elimination algorithm, was used for CDR3 identification, clonotype clustering and error correction. A nonparametric unseen species model with Euler transformation was used to estimate lower-bound total TCR beta diversity. Using fastp at Q25 and MiXCR, TCRdb reprocessed the public reads and kept productive beta chains. Records with the same CDR3 protein are collapsed into one entry carrying the most frequent genes and DNA. These V and J calls derive from TCRdb rather than the authors' analysis. The sample table records 1.8 million or so distinct CDR3 sequences; roughly two fifths of these occur just once. The top ten clonotypes cover under 30% of the sample.

Broad study findings and their caveats: Observed TCR beta diversity per million T cells fell roughly linearly with age, and a significant reduction was already apparent by age about 36. Compared with the aged group, more naive CD4+ T cells, fewer expanded clones and increased TCR diversity were shown by the long-lived group, suggesting age selection. A strong correlation was found between observed TCR beta diversity and the percentage of naive T cells measured by flow cytometry. Because donor CMV infection status was unknown, age-related changes in expanded clonotypes were potentially confounded. Bulk unsorted PBMC profiling prevented conclusive comparison of naive and antigen-experienced compartments. Estimates of total diversity from one million sequenced T cells were regarded as lower bounds and underestimates.

About this clonotype: No antigen is known for it. The input lacks base qualities; no much larger clone sits a single base away.

CDR1 MNHEY and CDR2 SVGEGT were looked up in the germline V gene. From cysteine to phenylalanine, the CDR3 is 12 amino acids long. Just CDR3 DNA is preserved here, 36 bases in frame from base 1. V is cut by 1 base and J by 2 bases, and the space between the germline ends is 2 bases. The chain was built from TRBV6-2 or TRBV6-3 and TRBJ2-5; no D gene call is confident. The source of this sequence is a human donor in good health. Sequencing was performed on blood. CDR3 reads: CASSYYQETQYF. The nucleotide sequence reads TGTGCCAGCAGTTACTATCAAGAGACCCAGTACTTC.